The 4 T cell receptor beta chains reported below all come from one sample, sequenced in a study of shared clonotypes between healthy human individuals. Generated by immunoSEQ multiplex PCR, the TCRdb table keeps only in-frame clones and is missing some. Among about 990,000 clones listed, 75% to 85% were seen once. Material for sequencing was memory CD4+ T cells from PBMCs. Subset of the sample: CD45RA-negative fraction. These receptors were collected from a young man in good health. Some clones in this sample may be carry-over from other donors' samples.

The J gene is TRBJ2-7, the V gene TRBV18; 7 bases are shared with TRBD1. CDR1 and CDR2 (germline): KGHSH, LQKENI. The trim removed 0 bases at V and 4 bases at J, leaving 6 bases unmatched. CDR3 length: 15 residues. CDR3 sequence: CASSPPNRGLYEQYF. The CDR3 DNA is TGTGCCAGCTCACCACCGAACAGGGGTCTGTACGAGCAGTACTTC.

V is TRBV28 and J is TRBJ1-2; maybe TRBD1 (6 bases). Trimming took 6 bases from V and 14 from J, leaving 19 bases between them. CDR3 length: 12 amino acids. Germline lookup yields CDR1 MDHEN and CDR2 SYDVKM. DNA of the CDR3: TGTGCCAGCAGCCCAGGAGGAGGGGGAAAGACCTTC. This translates into CASSPGGGGKTF.

The gene calls are TRBV21-1 and TRBJ2-2; the D call of TRBD1 is as the table states it, not checked on the DNA. TRBV21-1 is tagged as a pseudogene. The CDR3 sequence is 16 residues long. CDR3 nucleotide sequence: TGTGCCAGCGGTAGGACAGGGGGCGCGAACACCGGGGAGCTGTTTTTT. Its translation: CASGRTGGANTGELFF.

V and J are TRBV14 and TRBJ2-1; TRBD2 matches at 8 bases. The CDR3 runs 16 residues. V lost 1 base to trimming and J lost 8 bases; unmatched junction nucleotides: 10. CDR1 is SGHDN, CDR2 FVKESK, per germline. The CDR3, as DNA: TGTGCCAGCAGCCAAGTATTAATAGCGGGGAGGGATGAGCAGTTCTTC. This encodes CASSQVLIAGRDEQFF.